This T cell receptor (beta chain) was sequenced during a study of cytomegalovirus exposure and HLA in healthy donors. The wider study: About 85 million unique TCRs from HLA-typed donors were held in an early release of data.

Whole-study results and caveats: Previous analysis showed most TCR beta V segments were productive about 90% or about 30% of the time. The study put some 160 TCR beta chains on its list as cytomegalovirus-associated.

The ends were cut back, 7 bases at V and 4 bases at J, with 15 bases in the middle. This CDR3 has 13 amino acids. The germline V gene has CDR1 SGHRS and CDR2 YFSETQ. Researchers ran the PCR with 60 Vbeta and 13 Jbeta primers. The assay was immunoSEQ multiplex PCR, and TCRdb's table has in-frame clones only and misses some. Here the sample spans fewer than 150,000 clones, roughly two thirds being singletons. In the case of this clone: Its antigen is not known.

The gene calls are TRBV5-1 and TRBJ2-7, with D hard to call. The specimen was PBMCs. This clonotype originated in a human donor in good health. The CDR3 loop is CASRGVMAYEQYF. The CDR3 DNA follows: TGCGCCAGCCGTGGTGTAATGGCATACGAGCAGTACTTC.